This T cell receptor beta chain was captured in a study of beta chain features in type 1 diabetes. Sorting of CD4+ naive, central memory, regulatory and stem cell-like memory cells was performed via CD45RO/CCR7/CD25/CD127/CD95/CD27. Findings of the study overall: Moderate yet significant TCRB CDR3 shortening was seen in Type 1 diabetes patients in all four CD4+ subsets. Naive, central memory and Treg TCRB repertoires appeared more alike in patients than in healthy donors. A PCR bias possibly favoring shorter templates would apply equally to patients and controls. More deletions and fewer insertions at VDJ junctions were found in patients with type 1 diabetes.

This clone was found a few times. Its antigen is undetermined. Investigators reverse transcribed all isolated RNA, so they sequenced expressed TCRB transcripts. Generated by immunoSEQ multiplex PCR, the TCRdb table keeps only in-frame clones and is missing some. Seen here are about 340,000 clones, approximately 9.9% observed once, and the top ten hold around 1%. Per the germline V gene, CDR1 is GTSNPN and CDR2 is SVGIG (reference sequence). The CDR3 is 14 amino acids. Trimming pared 2 bases from V and 5 bases from J, leaving 14 bases between. The chain uses TRBV30 and TRBJ2-3; perhaps TRBD2 as D (5 bases). Sequenced material: central memory CD4+ T cells from blood. The source of this sequence is a man in his thirties or forties with type 1 diabetes. The CDR3 loop reads CAWSIGRAEDTQYF. In DNA form, the CDR3 reads TGTGCCTGGAGTATAGGAAGAGCGGAAGATACGCAGTATTTT.